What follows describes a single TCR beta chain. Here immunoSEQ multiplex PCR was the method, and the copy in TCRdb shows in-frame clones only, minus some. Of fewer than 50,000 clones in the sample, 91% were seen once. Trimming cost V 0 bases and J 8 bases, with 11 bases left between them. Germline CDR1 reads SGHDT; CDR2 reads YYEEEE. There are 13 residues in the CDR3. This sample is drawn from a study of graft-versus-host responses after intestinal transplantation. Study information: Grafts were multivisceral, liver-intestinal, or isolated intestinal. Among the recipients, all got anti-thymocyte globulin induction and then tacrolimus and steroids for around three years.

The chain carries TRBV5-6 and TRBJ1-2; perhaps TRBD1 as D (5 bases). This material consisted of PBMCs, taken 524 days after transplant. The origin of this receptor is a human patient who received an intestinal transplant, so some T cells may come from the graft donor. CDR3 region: CASSLGGGWGYTF. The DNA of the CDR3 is TGTGCCAGCAGCTTGGGCGGGGGATGGGGCTACACCTTC.